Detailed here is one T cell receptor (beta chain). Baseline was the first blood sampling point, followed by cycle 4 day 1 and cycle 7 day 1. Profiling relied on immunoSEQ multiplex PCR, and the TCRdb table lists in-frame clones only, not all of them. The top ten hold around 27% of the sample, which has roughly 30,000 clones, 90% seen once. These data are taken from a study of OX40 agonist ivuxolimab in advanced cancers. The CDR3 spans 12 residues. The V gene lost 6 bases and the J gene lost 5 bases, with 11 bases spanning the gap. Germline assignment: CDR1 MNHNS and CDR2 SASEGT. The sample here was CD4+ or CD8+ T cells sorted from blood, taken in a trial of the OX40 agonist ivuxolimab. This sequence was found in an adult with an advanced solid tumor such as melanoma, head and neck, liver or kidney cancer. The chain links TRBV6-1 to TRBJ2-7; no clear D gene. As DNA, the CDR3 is TGTGCCAGCAGGCAAACGGGCCACGAGCAGTACTTC. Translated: CASRQTGHEQYF.